In this sample, the clone carrying this T cell receptor beta chain turned up a few times. For TCR beta, libraries came from iRepertoire HTBI primers and Arm-PCR of CDR3 regions. Via MiXCR, TCRdb re-called the multiplex PCR reads, giving one row per CDR3 protein. The table has more than 450,000 distinct CDR3 sequences, around 13% seen once; the top ten hold 8.9%. The data were taken from a study of regulatory T cells in long-lasting Graves disease. Time point in this sample: newly diagnosed GD, antithyroid drugs for less than 3 months. The authors made the TCR library using RNA they extracted from PBMCs. From each patient, around 8.7 milliliters of peripheral blood was drawn and collected into an EDTA anticoagulant tube. Germline V CDR1 and CDR2: GTSNPN, SVGIG (reference sequence). The CDR3 spans 15 residues. V lost 4 bases to trimming and J lost 1 base, with 15 bases between them. The same data also contributed to another study, on T cells in Graves' hyperthyroidism and ophthalmopathy.

The sample here was peripheral blood mononuclear cells (PBMCs), taken at new diagnosis, from a patient treated with antithyroid drugs. The sequence was collected from a woman in her 30s with Graves disease. The V gene is TRBV30, the J gene TRBJ2-3; D tentatively reads TRBD1 or TRBD2 (5 bases each). The CDR3 region is CAWTTRDRRTDTQYF. The CDR3 nucleotides read TGTGCCTGGACCACCCGGGACCGGCGCACAGATACGCAGTATTTT.